This T cell receptor beta chain was obtained from a study of T cells in Graves' hyperthyroidism and ophthalmopathy. Disease lasting under 3 months, a NOSPECS grade of at least 4, and a Clinical Activity Score of at least 3 were features of the ophthalmopathy patients. Those patients with uncontrolled infection, other autoimmune disease, pregnancy or lactation were excluded. Germline assignment: CDR1 MDHEN and CDR2 SYDVKM. CDR3 length: 15 residues. The germline V and J ends were trimmed by 3 bases and 0 bases, with 12 bases remaining between them. Amplification yielded TCR beta CDR3 regions, with RNA transcripts as the source. A set of HTBI primers served as the primers for a first-round RT-PCR of the TCR CDR3. TCRdb called the multiplex PCR reads again in MiXCR, with one record for every CDR3 protein. Among 600,000 to 700,000 distinct CDR3 sequences, under 15% were seen once, and the ten largest hold roughly 4.5%.

Study observations and caveats: Blood samples included most of the expanded thyroid clonotypes exceeding 0.001.

This clonotype occurred many times. Its antigen is unidentified. Sequencing input: blood. The sequence came from a woman in her 40s with Graves' ophthalmopathy. The chain couples TRBV28 to TRBJ2-7, with D uncertain. CDR3 sequence: CASSLAVTPSYEQYF. The CDR3, as DNA: TGTGCCAGCAGTTTGGCGGTGACGCCCTCCTACGAGCAGTACTTC. The complete variable domain, with remaining parts taken from reference TRBV28 and TRBJ2-7, reads DVKVTQSSRYLVKRTGEKVFLECVQDMDHENMFWYRQDPGLGLRLIYFSYDVKMKEKGDIPEGYSVSREKKERFSLILESASTNQTSMYLCASSLAVTPSYEQYFGPGTRLTVT.